The table lists the clone carrying this T cell receptor beta chain with many counts. TCRdb ran MiXCR on the PCR reads and lists one entry per CDR3 protein. Of roughly 630,000 distinct CDR3 sequences listed, about 25% are singletons. The CDR3 sequence is 16 residues long. The germline V and J ends were trimmed by 3 bases and 1 base, with 17 bases remaining between them. Germline V gene lookup returns CDR1 DFQATT and CDR2 SNEGSKA (reference sequence). The sample is drawn from a study of molecular identifiers for immune sequencing clone quantification. The sample was naive CD8+ T cells from blood, with Jurkat cell RNA spiked in. Subset: FACS-sorted CD8+CD4-CCR7+CD45RA+ naive T cells. This chain uses TRBV20-1 with TRBJ2-3; D uncertain. The TCR was taken from a human donor in good health. Some libraries in this study had Jurkat cell RNA spiked in. The CDR3 nucleotides are TGCAGTGCTAGGTCGCCACCGAGCCGGGGCACAGATACGCAGTATTTT. It encodes CSARSPPSRGTDTQYF.